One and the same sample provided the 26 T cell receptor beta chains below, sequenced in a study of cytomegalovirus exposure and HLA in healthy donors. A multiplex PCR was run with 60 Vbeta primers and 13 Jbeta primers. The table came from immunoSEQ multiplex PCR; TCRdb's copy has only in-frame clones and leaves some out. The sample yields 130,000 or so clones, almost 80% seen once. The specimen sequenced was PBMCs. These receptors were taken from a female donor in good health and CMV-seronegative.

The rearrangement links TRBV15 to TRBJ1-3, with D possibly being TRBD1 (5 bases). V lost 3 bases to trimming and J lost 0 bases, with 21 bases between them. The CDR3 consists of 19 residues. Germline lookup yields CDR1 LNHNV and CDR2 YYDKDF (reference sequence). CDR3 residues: CATSRRRPGSPVSGNTIYF. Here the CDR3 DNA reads TGTGCCACCAGCAGGCGTAGACCAGGGTCTCCCGTCTCTGGAAACACCATATATTTT.

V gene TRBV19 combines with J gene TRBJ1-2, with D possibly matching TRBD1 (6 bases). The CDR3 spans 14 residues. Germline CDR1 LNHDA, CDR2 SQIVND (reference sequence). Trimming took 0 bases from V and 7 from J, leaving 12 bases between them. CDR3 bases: TGTGCCAGTAGTATAGAAGGGGGAGTAGGTGGCTACACCTTC. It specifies CASSIEGGVGGYTF.

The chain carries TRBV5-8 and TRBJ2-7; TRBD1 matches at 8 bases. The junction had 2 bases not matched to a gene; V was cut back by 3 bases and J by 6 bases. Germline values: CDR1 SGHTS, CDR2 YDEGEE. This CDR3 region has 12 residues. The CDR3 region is CASSWTGFEQYF. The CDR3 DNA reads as TGTGCCAGCAGCTGGACAGGGTTCGAGCAGTACTTC.

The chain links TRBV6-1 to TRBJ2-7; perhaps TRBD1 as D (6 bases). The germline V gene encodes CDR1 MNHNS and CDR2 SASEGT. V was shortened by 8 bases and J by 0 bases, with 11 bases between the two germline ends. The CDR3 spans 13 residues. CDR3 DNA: TGTGCCAGCTTAGTGGACAGCTCCTACGAGCAGTACTTC. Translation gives CASLVDSSYEQYF.

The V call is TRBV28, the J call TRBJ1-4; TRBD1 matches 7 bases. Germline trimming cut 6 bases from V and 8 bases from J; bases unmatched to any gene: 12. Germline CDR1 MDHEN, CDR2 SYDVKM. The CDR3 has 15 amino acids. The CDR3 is CASSSGQVREEKLFF. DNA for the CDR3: TGTGCCAGCAGCTCCGGACAGGTCAGGGAAGAAAAACTGTTTTTT.

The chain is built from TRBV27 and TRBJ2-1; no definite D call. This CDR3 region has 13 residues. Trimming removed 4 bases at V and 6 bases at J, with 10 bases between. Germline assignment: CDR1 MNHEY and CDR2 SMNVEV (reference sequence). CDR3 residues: CASSYRSSNEQFF. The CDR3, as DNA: TGTGCCAGCAGTTACCGATCTAGCAATGAGCAGTTCTTC.

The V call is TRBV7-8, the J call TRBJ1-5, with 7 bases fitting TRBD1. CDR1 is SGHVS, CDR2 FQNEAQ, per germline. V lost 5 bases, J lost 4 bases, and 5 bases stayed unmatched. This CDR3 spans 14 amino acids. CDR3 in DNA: TGTGCCAGCAGCCTAATGACAGGGAATCAGCCCCAGCATTTT. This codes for CASSLMTGNQPQHF.

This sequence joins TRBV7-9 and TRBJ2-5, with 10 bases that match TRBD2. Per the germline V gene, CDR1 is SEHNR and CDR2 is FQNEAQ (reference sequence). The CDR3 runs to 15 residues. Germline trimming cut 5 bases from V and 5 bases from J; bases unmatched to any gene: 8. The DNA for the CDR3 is TGTGCCAGCAGCCTACGGGGACTAGCGATGGAGACCCAGTACTTC. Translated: CASSLRGLAMETQYF.

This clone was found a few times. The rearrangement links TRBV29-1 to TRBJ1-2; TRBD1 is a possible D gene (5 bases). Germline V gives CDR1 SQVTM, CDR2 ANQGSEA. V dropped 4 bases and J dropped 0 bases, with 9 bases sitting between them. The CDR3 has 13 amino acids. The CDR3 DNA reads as TGCAGCGTTGGCCAGACAGCTAACTATGGCTACACCTTC. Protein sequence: CSVGQTANYGYTF. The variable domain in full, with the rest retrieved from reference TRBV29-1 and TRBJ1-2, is SAVISQKPSRDICQRGTSLTIQCQVDSQVTMMFWYRQQPGQSLTLIATANQGSEATYESGFVIDKFPISRPNLTFSTLTVSNMSPEDSSIYLCSVGQTANYGYTFGSGTRLTVV.

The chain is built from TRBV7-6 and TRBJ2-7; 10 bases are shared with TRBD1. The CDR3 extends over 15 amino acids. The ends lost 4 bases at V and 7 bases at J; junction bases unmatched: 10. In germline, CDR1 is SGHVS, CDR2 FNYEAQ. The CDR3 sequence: CASSSGTGATREQYF. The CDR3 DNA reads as TGTGCCAGCAGCTCCGGGACAGGGGCGACTAGAGAGCAGTACTTC.

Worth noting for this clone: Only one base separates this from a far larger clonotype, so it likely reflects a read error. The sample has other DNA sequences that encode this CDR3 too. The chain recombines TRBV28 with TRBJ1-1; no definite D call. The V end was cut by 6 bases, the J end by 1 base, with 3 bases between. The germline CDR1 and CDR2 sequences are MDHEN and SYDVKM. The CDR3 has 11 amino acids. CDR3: CASSQNTEAFF. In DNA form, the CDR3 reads TGTGCCAGCAGCCAGAACACTGAAGCTTTCTTT.

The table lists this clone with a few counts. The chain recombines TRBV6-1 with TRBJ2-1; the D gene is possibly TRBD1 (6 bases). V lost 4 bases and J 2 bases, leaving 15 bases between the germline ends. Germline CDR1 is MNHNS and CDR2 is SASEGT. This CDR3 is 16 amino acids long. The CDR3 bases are TGTGCCAGCAGTGGGTTAAACAGGGACCCCTACAATGAGCAGTTCTTC. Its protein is CASSGLNRDPYNEQFF.

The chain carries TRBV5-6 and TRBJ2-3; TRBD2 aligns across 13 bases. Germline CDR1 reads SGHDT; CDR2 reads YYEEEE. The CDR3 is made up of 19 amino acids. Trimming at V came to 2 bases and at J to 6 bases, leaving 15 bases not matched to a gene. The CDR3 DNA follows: TGTGCCAGCAGCTTTGGTACATCCGGACTAGCGGGAGATAAGGATACGCAGTATTTT. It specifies CASSFGTSGLAGDKDTQYF.

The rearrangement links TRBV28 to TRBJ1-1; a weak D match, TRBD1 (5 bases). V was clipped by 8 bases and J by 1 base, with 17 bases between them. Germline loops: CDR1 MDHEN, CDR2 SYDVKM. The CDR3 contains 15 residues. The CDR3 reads CASHHTPTGNTEAFF. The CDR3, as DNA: TGTGCCAGCCACCACACCCCTACAGGGAACACTGAAGCTTTCTTT.

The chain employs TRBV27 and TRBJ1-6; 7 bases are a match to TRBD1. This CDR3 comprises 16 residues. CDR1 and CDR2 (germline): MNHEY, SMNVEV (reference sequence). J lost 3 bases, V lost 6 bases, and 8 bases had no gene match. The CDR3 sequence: CASRGQGQSYNSPLHF. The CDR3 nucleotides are TGTGCCAGCAGAGGGCAGGGACAGAGCTATAATTCACCCCTCCACTTT.

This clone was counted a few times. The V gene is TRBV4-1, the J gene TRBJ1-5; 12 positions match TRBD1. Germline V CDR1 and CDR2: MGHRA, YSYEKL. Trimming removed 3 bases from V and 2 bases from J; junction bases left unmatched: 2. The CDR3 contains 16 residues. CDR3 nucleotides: TGCGCCAGCAGCCAGGGACAGGGGGCGCGCAATCAGCCCCAGCATTTT. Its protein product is CASSQGQGARNQPQHF.

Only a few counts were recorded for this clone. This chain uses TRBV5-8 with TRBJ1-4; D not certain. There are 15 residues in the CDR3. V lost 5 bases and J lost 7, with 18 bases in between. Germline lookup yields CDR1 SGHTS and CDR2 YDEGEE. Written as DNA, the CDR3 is TGTGCCAGCAGACCTCAGAGGGTGGATAGTGAAAAACTGTTTTTT. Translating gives CASRPQRVDSEKLFF.

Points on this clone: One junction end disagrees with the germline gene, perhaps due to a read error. CDR3 DNA: TGTGCCAGCAGTTCGGACATCTACAATGAGCCGTTCTTC. Residues: CASSSDIYNEPFF. V gene TRBV27 combines with J gene TRBJ2-1; possibly TRBD1 for D (5 bases). The V gene's germline CDR1 is MNHEY and CDR2 SMNVEV (reference sequence). The CDR3 spans 13 residues.

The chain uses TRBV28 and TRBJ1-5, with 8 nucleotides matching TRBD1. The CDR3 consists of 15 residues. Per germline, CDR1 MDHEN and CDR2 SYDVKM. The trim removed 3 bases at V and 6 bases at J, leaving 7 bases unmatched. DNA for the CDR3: TGTGCCAGCAGTTTTGGACAGGGCATGGGTCAGCCCCAGCATTTT. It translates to CASSFGQGMGQPQHF.

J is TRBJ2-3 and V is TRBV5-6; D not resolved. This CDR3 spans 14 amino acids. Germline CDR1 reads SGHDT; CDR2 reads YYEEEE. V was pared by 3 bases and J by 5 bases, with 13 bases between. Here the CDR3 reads CASSSISGGDTQYF. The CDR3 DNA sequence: TGTGCCAGCAGCTCAATCTCGGGTGGAGATACGCAGTATTTT.

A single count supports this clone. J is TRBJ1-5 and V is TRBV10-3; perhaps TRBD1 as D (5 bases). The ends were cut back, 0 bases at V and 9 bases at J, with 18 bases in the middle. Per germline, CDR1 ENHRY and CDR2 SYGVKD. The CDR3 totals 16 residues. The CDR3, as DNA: TGTGCCATCAGTGAGTCAGGGAGGGGATCTGGGAGGCCCCAGCATTTT. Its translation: CAISESGRGSGRPQHF.

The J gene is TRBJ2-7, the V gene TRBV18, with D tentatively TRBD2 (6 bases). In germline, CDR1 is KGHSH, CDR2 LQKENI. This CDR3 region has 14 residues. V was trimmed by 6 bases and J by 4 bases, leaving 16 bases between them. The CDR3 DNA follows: TGTGCCAGCTCCGGTGTGCGGGGCAGGTACGAGCAGTACTTC. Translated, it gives CASSGVRGRYEQYF.

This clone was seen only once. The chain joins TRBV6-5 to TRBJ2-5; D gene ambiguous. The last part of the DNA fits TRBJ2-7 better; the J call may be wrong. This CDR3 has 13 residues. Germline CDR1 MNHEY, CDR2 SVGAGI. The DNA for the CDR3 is TGTGCCAGCAGTTACAGTGTCGGGTACGAGCAGTACTTC. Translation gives CASSYSVGYEQYF.

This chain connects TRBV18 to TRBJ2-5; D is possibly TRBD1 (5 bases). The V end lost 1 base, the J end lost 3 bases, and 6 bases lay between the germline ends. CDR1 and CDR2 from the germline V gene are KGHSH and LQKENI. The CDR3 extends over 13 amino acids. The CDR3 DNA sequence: TGTGCCAGCTCACCACAGGGGAAAGAGACCCAGTACTTC. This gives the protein CASSPQGKETQYF.

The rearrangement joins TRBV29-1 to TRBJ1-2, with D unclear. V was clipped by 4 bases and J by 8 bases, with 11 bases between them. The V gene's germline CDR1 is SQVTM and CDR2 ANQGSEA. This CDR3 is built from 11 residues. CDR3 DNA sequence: TGCAGCGTTGGATCTAACGGGGGCTACACCTTC. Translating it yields CSVGSNGGYTF.

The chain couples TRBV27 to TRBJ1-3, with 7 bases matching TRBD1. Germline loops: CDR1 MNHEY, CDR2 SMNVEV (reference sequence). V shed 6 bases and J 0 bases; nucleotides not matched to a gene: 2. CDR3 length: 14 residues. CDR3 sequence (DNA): TGTGCCAGCAGGGACAGGTACTCTGGAAACACCATATATTTT. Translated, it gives CASRDRYSGNTIYF.